The clone carrying this T cell receptor (beta chain) has just one count. The sample originates from a study of blood T cell repertoires in COVID-19. On the study more broadly: Spain, Italy and the United States supplied samples that represented acute and convalescent COVID-19. T cells, B-cell-depleted T cells, or PBMCs provided the cDNA or gDNA that served as material.

Study processing details: Estimates of nucleated cell counts were drawn from the amplification of reference gene primers. The table came from immunoSEQ multiplex PCR; TCRdb's copy has only in-frame clones and leaves some out. V, J and clone size derive from that table, while D and trimming were established from the DNA sequence. The repertoire consists of under 45,000 clones, with about 90% occurring once and the leading ten covering 8.5% to 10%. This CDR3 is built from 14 residues. Losses at the gene ends were 8 bases for V and 10 bases for J; bases not matched to a gene: 10. Germline V CDR1 and CDR2: MNHEY, SMNVEV (reference sequence).

The chain combines TRBV27 with TRBJ2-3; 12 bases line up with TRBD2. The receptor comes from a human donor in a cohort sampled during active COVID-19. The sample consisted of peripheral blood. The CDR3 nucleotides are TGTGCCAGCTCCCTAGCGGGGGGGCCGCGTCCGCAGTATTTT. Protein product: CASSLAGGPRPQYF.